This TCR beta chain was sequenced in a study of blood T cell repertoires in COVID-19. Turning to the study itself: T cells, B-cell-depleted T cells, or PBMCs supplied cDNA or gDNA.

Authors' processing steps: It was from reference gene primer amplification that nucleated cell counts were estimated. The data were produced by immunoSEQ multiplex PCR, yet TCRdb's version contains in-frame clones alone and is incomplete. The V and J calls and clone size are taken from that table; D and trimming were inferred from the DNA. The sample lists roughly 260,000 clones, around 90% occurring once. V lost 8 bases, J lost 3 bases, and 17 bases lay in between. The CDR3 sequence is 14 residues long. Germline CDR1 and CDR2: MDHEN and SYDVKM. The TCR was taken from a woman in her thirties with acute COVID-19. The sample comprised PBMCs or T cells enriched from blood (not recorded which). V gene TRBV28 combines with J gene TRBJ2-7; perhaps TRBD1 as D (6 bases). CDR3 nucleotide sequence: TGTGCCAGCCAGGGGCCAAGAGCTTTCTACGAGCAGTACTTC. It translates to CASQGPRAFYEQYF. Full variable domain (remainder filled in from reference TRBV28 and TRBJ2-7): DVKVTQSSRYLVKRTGEKVFLECVQDMDHENMFWYRQDPGLGLRLIYFSYDVKMKEKGDIPEGYSVSREKKERFSLILESASTNQTSMYLCASQGPRAFYEQYFGPGTRLTVT.